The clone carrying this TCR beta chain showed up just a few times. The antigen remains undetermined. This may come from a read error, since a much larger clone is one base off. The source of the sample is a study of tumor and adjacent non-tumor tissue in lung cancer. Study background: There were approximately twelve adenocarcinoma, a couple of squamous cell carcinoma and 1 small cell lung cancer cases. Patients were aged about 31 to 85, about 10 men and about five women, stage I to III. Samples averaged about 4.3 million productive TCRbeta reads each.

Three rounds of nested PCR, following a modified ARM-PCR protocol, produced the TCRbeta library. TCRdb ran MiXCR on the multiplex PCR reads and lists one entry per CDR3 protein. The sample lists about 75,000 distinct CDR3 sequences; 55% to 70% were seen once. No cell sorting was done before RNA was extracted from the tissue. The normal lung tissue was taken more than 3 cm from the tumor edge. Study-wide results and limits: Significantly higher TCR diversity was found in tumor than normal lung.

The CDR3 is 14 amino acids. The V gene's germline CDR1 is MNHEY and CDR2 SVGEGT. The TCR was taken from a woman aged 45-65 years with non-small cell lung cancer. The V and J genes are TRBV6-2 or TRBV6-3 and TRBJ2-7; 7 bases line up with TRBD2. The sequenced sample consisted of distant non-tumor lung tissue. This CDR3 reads CPSSYLGTNYEQYF. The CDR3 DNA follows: TGTCCCAGCAGTTACCTAGGGACTAACTACGAGCAGTACTTC.